This is a list of T cell receptor beta chains from one sample in a study of cytomegalovirus exposure and HLA in healthy donors. Sequencing was performed with immunoSEQ multiplex PCR; in TCRdb, only in-frame clones are kept and a portion is missing. The sample records about 140,000 clones, 75% to 85% being singletons. Sample: PBMCs. These receptors originate from a man aged 50 to 59 in good health and CMV-seronegative. Each CDR3 is given without its conserved first and last residue. Each record gives: J gene, CDR3 length, V gene, CDR3 protein.

TRBJ2-7 | 11 | TRBV6-5 | ASSFRGRDEQY
TRBJ1-1 | 14 | TRBV7-2 | ASSLNPGSMNTEAF
TRBJ2-1 | 13 | TRBV7-2 | ASSSWGEAYNEQF
TRBJ2-5 | 13 | TRBV2 | ASSVAGRAVETQY
TRBJ1-5 | 13 | TRBV11-2 | ASSLDYSSNQPQH
TRBJ1-2 | 9 | TRBV29-1 | SETRNYGYT
TRBJ1-5 | 11 | TRBV29-1 | SVRNRSNQPQH
TRBJ1-1 | 13 | TRBV6-5 | ASRLQGSLNTEAF
TRBJ1-6 | 12 | TRBV5-5 | ASSSRQGRSPLH
TRBJ2-7 | 9 | TRBV23-1 | ASSNNDKQY
TRBJ1-6 | 15 | TRBV30 | AWRMRDDSSYNSPLH